Below are 4 T cell receptor beta chains sequenced from a single sample in a study of cytomegalovirus exposure and HLA in healthy donors. The PCR contained 60 Vbeta and 13 Jbeta primers. Sequenced by immunoSEQ multiplex PCR; TCRdb stores in-frame clones only, minus some. The top ten clones hold 7.7% of a sample with some 99,000 clones, about 80% of them seen once. Source material: PBMCs. All receptors derive from a woman between 45 and 60 years old in good health and CMV-seropositive.

In its sample, this clone was seen once. V and J are TRBV6-5 and TRBJ2-7, with D possibly matching TRBD2 (5 bases). This CDR3 has 15 residues. V lost 6 bases, J lost 5 bases, and 20 bases lay in between. Germline loops: CDR1 MNHEY, CDR2 SVGAGI. The DNA for the CDR3 is TGTGCCAGCAGCCGATACTCGGACTTGATGGACGAGCAGTACTTC. Translating gives CASSRYSDLMDEQYF.

The chain uses TRBV29-1 and TRBJ2-7, with a weak D call TRBD1 (6 bases). Between the trimmed V and J ends, which lost 3 bases and 0 bases, there was a span of 15 bases. The germline gives CDR1 SQVTM, CDR2 ANQGSEA. This CDR3 is built from 15 residues. The CDR3 spells CSVEAGDGYSYEQYF. Written as DNA, the CDR3 is TGCAGCGTTGAGGCAGGGGACGGATACTCCTACGAGCAGTACTTC.

The CDR3 nucleotides are TGTGCCAGCAGCTTAATAGGCGGGAGAGTTTCCTACGAGCAGTACTTC. Its translation is CASSLIGGRVSYEQYF. The rearrangement joins TRBV7-9 to TRBJ2-7; 7 bases match TRBD2. Germline CDR1 is SEHNR and CDR2 is FQNEAQ (reference sequence). The V gene end was trimmed by 2 bases and the J gene end by 1 base; junction bases not matched to a gene: 8. This CDR3 has 16 residues.

The chain links TRBV14 to TRBJ2-1; D unclear. Germline CDR1 SGHDN, CDR2 FVKESK. The CDR3 is 15 residues long. Deletions cut 3 bases from V and 9 bases from J, with 18 bases between. CDR3 sequence reads: CASSHSVRRDSEQFF. Here the CDR3 DNA reads TGTGCCAGCAGCCATAGTGTCCGGAGAGACTCTGAGCAGTTCTTC.